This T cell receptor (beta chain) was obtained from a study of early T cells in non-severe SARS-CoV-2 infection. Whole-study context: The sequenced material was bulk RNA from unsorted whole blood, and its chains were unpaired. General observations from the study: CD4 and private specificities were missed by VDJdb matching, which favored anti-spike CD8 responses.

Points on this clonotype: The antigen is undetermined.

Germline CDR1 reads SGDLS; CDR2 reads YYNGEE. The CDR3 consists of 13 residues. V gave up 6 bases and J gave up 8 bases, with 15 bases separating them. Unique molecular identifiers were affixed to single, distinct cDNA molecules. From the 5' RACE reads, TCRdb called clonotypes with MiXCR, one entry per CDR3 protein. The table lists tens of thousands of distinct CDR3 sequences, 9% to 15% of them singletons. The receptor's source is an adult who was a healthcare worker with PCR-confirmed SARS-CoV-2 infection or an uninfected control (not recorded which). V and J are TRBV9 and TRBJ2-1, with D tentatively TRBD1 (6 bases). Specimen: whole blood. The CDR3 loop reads CASTLWDNDEQFF. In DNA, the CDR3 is TGTGCCAGCACCCTATGGGACAATGATGAGCAGTTCTTC.